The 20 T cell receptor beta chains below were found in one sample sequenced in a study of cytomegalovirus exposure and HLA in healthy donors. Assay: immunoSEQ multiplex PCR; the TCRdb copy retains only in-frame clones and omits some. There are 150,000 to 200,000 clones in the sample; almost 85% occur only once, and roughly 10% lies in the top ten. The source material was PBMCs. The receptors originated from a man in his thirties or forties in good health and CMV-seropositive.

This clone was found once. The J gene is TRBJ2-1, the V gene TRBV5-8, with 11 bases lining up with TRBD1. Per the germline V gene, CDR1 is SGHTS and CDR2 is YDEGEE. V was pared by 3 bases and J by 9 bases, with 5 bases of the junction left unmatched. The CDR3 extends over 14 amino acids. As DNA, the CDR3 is TGTGCCAGCAGCTGGGACAGGGGGATCGGTGAGCAGTTCTTC. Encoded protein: CASSWDRGIGEQFF. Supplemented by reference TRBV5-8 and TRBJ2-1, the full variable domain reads EAGVTQSPTHLIKTRGQQATLRCSPISGHTSVYWYQQALGLGLQFLLWYDEGEERNRGNFPPRFSGRQFPNYSSELNVNALELEDSALYLCASSWDRGIGEQFFGPGTRLTVL.

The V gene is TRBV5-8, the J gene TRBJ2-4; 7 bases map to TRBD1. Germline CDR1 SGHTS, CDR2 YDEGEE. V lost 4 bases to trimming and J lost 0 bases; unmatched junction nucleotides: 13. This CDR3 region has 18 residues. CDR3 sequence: CASSPKRLTGLAKNIQYF. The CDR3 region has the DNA TGTGCCAGCAGCCCGAAACGATTGACAGGGCTAGCCAAAAACATTCAGTACTTC.

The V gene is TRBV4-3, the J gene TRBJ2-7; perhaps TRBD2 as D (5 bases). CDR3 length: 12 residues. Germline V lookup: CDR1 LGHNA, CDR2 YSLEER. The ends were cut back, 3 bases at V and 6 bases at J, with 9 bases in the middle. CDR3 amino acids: CASSHGRGEQYF. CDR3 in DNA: TGCGCCAGCAGCCATGGACGGGGCGAGCAGTACTTC.

The chain's CDR3 is CASSQDRGARTGELFF. The CDR3 region has the DNA TGCGCCAGCAGCCAAGATCGGGGGGCGCGCACCGGGGAGCTGTTTTTT. The chain combines TRBV4-3 with TRBJ2-2, with a tentative D call TRBD2 (7 bases). Germline CDR1 LGHNA, CDR2 YSLEER. The CDR3 has 16 residues. V was trimmed by 0 bases and J by 4 bases, leaving 12 bases between them.

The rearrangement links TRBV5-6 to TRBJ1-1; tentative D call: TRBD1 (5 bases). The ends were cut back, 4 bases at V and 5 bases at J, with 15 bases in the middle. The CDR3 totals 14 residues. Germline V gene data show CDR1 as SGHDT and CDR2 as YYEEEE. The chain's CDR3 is CASSPGAGWTEAFF. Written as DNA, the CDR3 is TGTGCCAGCAGCCCTGGGGCGGGGTGGACTGAAGCTTTCTTT.

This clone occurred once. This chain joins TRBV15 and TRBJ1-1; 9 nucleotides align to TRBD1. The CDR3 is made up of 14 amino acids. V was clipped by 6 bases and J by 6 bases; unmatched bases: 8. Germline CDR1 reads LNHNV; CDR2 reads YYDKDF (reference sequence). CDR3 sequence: CATSTGGAGAEAFF. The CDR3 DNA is TGTGCCACCAGTACAGGGGGCGCAGGGGCTGAAGCTTTCTTT.

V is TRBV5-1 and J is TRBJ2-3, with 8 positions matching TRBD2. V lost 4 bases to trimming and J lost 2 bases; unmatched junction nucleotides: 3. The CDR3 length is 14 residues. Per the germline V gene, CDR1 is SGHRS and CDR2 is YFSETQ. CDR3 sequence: CASSPGGPTDTQYF. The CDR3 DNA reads TGCGCCAGCAGCCCGGGGGGGCCCACAGATACGCAGTATTTT.

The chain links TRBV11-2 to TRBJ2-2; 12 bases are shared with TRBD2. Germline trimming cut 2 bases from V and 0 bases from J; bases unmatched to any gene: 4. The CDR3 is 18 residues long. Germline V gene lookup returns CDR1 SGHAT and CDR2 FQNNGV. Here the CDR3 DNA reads TGTGCCAGCAGCTTACAACTAGCGGGGGGAACGAACACCGGGGAGCTGTTTTTT. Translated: CASSLQLAGGTNTGELFF.

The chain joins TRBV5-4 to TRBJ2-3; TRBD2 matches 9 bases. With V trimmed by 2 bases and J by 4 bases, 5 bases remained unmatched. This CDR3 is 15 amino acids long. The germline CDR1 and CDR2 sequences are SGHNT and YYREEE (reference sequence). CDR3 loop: CASSFGGGAPDTQYF. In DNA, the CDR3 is TGTGCCAGCAGCTTCGGCGGGGGGGCCCCAGATACGCAGTATTTT.

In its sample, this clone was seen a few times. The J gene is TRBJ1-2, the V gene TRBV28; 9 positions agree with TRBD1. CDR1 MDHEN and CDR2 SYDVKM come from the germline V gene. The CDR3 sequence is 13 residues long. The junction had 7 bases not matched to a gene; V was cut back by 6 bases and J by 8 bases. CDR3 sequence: CASSPTGGWGYTF. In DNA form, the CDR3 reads TGTGCCAGCAGCCCCACAGGGGGCTGGGGCTACACCTTC.

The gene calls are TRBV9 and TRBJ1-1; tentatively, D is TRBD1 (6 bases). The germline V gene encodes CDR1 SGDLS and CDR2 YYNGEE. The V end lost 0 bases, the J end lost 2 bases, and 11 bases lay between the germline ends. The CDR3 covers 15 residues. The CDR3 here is CASSVGGRINTEAFF. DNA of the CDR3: TGTGCCAGCAGCGTAGGGGGGCGGATAAACACTGAAGCTTTCTTT.

Here the CDR3 reads CAWSRLTATYSYEQYF. CDR3 DNA sequence: TGTGCCTGGAGTCGATTAACAGCAACTTATTCCTACGAGCAGTACTTC. The chain uses TRBV30 and TRBJ2-7; D remains ambiguous. The germline V gene encodes CDR1 GTSNPN and CDR2 SVGIG (reference sequence). The length of the CDR3 is 16 residues. Trimming took off 2 bases at V and 1 base at J, with 18 bases between the two ends.

CDR3 amino acids: CASSSDSSNSPLHF. In DNA, the CDR3 is TGTGCCAGCAGTTCGGACAGTTCGAATTCACCCCTCCACTTT. The V and J genes are TRBV28 and TRBJ1-6; weak D call: TRBD1 (6 bases). Germline-derived CDR1 and CDR2 are MDHEN and SYDVKM. This CDR3 spans 14 amino acids. V shed 4 bases and J shed 7 bases, with 11 bases lying between them. The full variable domain, completed using reference TRBV28 and TRBJ1-6, is DVKVTQSSRYLVKRTGEKVFLECVQDMDHENMFWYRQDPGLGLRLIYFSYDVKMKEKGDIPEGYSVSREKKERFSLILESASTNQTSMYLCASSSDSSNSPLHFGNGTRLTVT.

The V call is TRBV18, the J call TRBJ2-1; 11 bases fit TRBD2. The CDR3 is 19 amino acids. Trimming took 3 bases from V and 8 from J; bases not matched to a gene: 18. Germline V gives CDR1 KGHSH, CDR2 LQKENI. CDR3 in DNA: TGTGCCAGCTCACCGGACCTTGGGACTAGCGGTTACCTAGATGATGAGCAGTTCTTC. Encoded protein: CASSPDLGTSGYLDDEQFF.

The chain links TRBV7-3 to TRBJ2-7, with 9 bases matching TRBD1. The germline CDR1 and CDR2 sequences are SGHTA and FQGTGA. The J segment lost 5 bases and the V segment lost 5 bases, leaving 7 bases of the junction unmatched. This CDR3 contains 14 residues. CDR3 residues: CASSHGDRVHEQYF. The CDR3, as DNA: TGTGCCAGCAGCCACGGGGACAGGGTTCACGAGCAGTACTTC.

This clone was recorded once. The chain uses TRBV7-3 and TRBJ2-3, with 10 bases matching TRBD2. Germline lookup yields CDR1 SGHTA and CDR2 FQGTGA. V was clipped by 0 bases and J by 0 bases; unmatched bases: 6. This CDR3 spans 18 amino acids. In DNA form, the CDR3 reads TGTGCCAGCAGCTTAACGGCTAGCGGGGGAGTTAGCACAGATACGCAGTATTTT. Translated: CASSLTASGGVSTDTQYF.

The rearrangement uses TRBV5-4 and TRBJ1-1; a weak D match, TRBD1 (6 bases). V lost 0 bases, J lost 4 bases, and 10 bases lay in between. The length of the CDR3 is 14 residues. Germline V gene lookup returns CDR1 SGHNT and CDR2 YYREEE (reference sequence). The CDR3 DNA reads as TGTGCCAGCAGCTTGGACAGGGTTAGCACTGAAGCTTTCTTT. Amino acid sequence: CASSLDRVSTEAFF.

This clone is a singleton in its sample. The DNA for the CDR3 is TGTGCCACCAGCAAGGGACAGGGGTTGACCGGGGAGCTGTTTTTT. This codes for CATSKGQGLTGELFF. The J gene is TRBJ2-2, the V gene TRBV15, with 10 bases aligning to TRBD1. V lost 4 bases to trimming and J lost 5 bases; unmatched junction nucleotides: 4. Germline V gene lookup returns CDR1 LNHNV and CDR2 YYDKDF (reference sequence). The CDR3 is made up of 15 amino acids.

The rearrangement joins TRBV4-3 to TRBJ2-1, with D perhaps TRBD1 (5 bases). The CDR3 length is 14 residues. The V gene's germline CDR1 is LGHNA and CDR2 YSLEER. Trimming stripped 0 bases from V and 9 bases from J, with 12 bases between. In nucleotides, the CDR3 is TGCGCCAGCAGCCAAGAATTACAGGATCGTGAGCAGTTCTTC. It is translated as CASSQELQDREQFF.

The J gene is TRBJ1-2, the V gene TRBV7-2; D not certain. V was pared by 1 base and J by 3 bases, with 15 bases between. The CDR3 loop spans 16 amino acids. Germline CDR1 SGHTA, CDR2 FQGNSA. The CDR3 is CASSLGGSGMDYGYTF. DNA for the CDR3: TGTGCCAGCAGCTTAGGCGGCTCGGGGATGGACTATGGCTACACCTTC.